The 6 T cell receptor beta chains below were found in one sample sequenced in a study of cytomegalovirus exposure and HLA in healthy donors. In the PCR, 60 Vbeta and 13 Jbeta primers were used. The data were produced by immunoSEQ multiplex PCR, yet TCRdb's version contains in-frame clones alone and is incomplete. The sample includes some 120,000 clones, around three quarters seen only once; the top ten take roughly 6.1%. Material: PBMCs. The receptors derive from a woman aged 35 to 49 in good health and CMV-seronegative.

CDR3 loop: CATSRVRQNTEAFF. CDR3 in DNA: TGTGCCACCAGCAGGGTAAGACAGAACACTGAAGCTTTCTTT. V and J are TRBV15 and TRBJ1-1; D is undetermined. Germline CDR1 is LNHNV and CDR2 is YYDKDF (reference sequence). V was pared by 3 bases and J by 1 base, with 9 bases between. The CDR3 has 14 residues.

The chain joins TRBV7-3 to TRBJ2-2, with D hard to call. CDR1 is SGHTA, CDR2 FQGTGA, per germline. V was pared by 4 bases and J by 0 bases, with 12 bases between. This CDR3 has 16 residues. CDR3 protein: CASSSRGVANTGELFF. CDR3 nucleotide sequence: TGTGCCAGCAGCTCGCGAGGCGTCGCGAACACCGGGGAGCTGTTTTTT.

The chain uses TRBV10-3 and TRBJ2-1, with 11 nucleotides matching TRBD2. V lost 3 bases, J lost 2 bases, and 3 bases stayed unmatched. This CDR3 region has 16 residues. The V gene's germline CDR1 is ENHRY and CDR2 SYGVKD. The CDR3 sequence: CAISDPTSGAYNEQFF. The CDR3 DNA reads as TGTGCCATCAGTGATCCGACTAGCGGGGCCTACAATGAGCAGTTCTTC.

The chain combines TRBV7-6 with TRBJ2-2; weak D call: TRBD2 (5 bases). Germline V gene data show CDR1 as SGHVS and CDR2 as FNYEAQ. This CDR3 is 15 amino acids long. Trimming cost V 5 bases and J 0 bases, with 10 bases left between them. The CDR3 region has the DNA TGTGCCAGCAGCCCCCGGGGTTCGAACACCGGGGAGCTGTTTTTT. It encodes CASSPRGSNTGELFF.

The rearrangement joins TRBV29-1 to TRBJ2-3; a weak D match, TRBD1 (6 bases). Germline assignment: CDR1 SQVTM and CDR2 ANQGSEA. CDR3 length equals 14 residues. The ends were cut back, 7 bases at V and 5 bases at J, with 19 bases in the middle. The CDR3 region is CSELIQGLVDTQYF. For the CDR3, the DNA is TGCAGCGAATTAATACAGGGTTTAGTAGATACGCAGTATTTT.

The genes are TRBV29-1 and TRBJ2-2; D perhaps matches TRBD2 (5 bases). Looked up from germline, CDR1 is SQVTM and CDR2 is ANQGSEA. V was shortened by 7 bases and J by 3 bases, with 9 bases between the two germline ends. This CDR3 has 12 amino acids. The CDR3 DNA reads TGCAGCGCGAGGGTCTACACCGGGGAGCTGTTTTTT. Protein product: CSARVYTGELFF.